Given below is one TCR beta chain in context. This specimen belongs to a study of T cell responses to AZD1222 COVID-19 vaccine. In germline, CDR1 is LNHDA, CDR2 SQIVND (reference sequence). Trimming left V 5 bases short and J 7 bases short, with 9 bases between. The CDR3 runs 12 residues. The data were produced by immunoSEQ multiplex PCR, yet TCRdb's version contains in-frame clones alone and is incomplete. The table records about 160,000 clones, about nine tenths of them present only once. This sequence was found in an adult in good health. The sample in question was peripheral blood, obtained on day 0 of AZD1222 vaccination. The chain has TRBV19 and TRBJ1-5, with D uncertain. CDR3 DNA sequence: TGTGCCAGTAGTCTCCGACCGCAGCCCCAGCATTTT. Amino acids: CASSLRPQPQHF. Supplemented by reference TRBV19 and TRBJ1-5, the full variable domain reads DGGITQSPKYLFRKEGQNVTLSCEQNLNHDAMYWYRQDPGQGLRLIYYSQIVNDFQKGDIAEGYSVSREKKESFPLTVTSAQKNPTAFYLCASSLRPQPQHFGDGTRLSIL.